This T cell receptor beta chain appears in the sequencing data of a study of shared clonotypes between healthy human individuals. Sequenced by immunoSEQ multiplex PCR; TCRdb stores in-frame clones only, minus some. The sample contains 2,500,000 or so clones, around 92% of which appear only once. Germline V gives CDR1 SGHNT, CDR2 YYREEE (reference sequence). CDR3 length: 15 amino acids. V trimming: 0 bases; J trimming: 8 bases; junction bases outside the gene matches: 9. The sequencing input was naive CD4+ T cells from PBMCs. Regarding subset: CD45RA+ positively selected. The rearrangement joins TRBV5-4 to TRBJ1-2; 8 bases agree with TRBD1. This sequence was found in a man aged 18 to 29 in good health. Some clones in this sample may be carry-over from other donors' samples. The CDR3, as DNA: TGTGCCAGCAGCTTGGTGCTCGACAGGGGAGACGGCTACACCTTC. Translating it yields CASSLVLDRGDGYTF.